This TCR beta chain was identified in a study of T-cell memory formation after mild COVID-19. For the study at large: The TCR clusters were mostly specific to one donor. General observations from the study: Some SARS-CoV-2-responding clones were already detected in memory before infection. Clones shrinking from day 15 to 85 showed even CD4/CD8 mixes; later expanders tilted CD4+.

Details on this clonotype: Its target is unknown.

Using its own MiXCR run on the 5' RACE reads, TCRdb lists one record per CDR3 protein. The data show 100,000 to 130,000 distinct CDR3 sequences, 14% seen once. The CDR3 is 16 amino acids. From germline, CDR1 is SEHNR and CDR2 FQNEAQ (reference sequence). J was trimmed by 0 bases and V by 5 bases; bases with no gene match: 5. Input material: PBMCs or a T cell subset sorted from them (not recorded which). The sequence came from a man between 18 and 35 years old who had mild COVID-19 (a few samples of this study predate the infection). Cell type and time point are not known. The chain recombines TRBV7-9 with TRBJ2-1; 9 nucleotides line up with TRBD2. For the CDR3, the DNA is TGTGCCAGCAGCACGAGCGGGGGGCGCTCCTACAATGAGCAGTTCTTC. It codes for CASSTSGGRSYNEQFF.